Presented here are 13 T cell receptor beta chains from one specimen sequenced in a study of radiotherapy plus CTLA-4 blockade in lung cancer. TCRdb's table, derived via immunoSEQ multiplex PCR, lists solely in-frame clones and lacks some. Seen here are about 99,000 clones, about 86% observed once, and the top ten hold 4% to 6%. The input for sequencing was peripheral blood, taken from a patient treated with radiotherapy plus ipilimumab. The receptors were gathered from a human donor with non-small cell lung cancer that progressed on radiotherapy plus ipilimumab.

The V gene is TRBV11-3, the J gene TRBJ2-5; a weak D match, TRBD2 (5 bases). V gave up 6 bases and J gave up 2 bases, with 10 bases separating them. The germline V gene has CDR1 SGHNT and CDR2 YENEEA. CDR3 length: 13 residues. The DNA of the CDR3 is TGTGCCAGCAGTCGGACTGGGCAAGAGACCCAGTACTTC. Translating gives CASSRTGQETQYF. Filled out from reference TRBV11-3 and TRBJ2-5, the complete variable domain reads EAGVVQSPRYKIIEKKQPVAFWCNPISGHNTLYWYLQNLGQGPELLIRYENEEAVDDSQLPKDRFSAERLKGVDSTLKIQPAELGDSAVYLCASSRTGQETQYFGPGTRLLVL.

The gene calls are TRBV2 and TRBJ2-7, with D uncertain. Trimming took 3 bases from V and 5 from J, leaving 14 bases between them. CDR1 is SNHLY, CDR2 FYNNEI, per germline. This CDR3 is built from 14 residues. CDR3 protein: CASSETNLNHEQYF. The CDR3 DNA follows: TGTGCCAGCAGTGAGACAAATCTCAATCACGAGCAGTACTTC.

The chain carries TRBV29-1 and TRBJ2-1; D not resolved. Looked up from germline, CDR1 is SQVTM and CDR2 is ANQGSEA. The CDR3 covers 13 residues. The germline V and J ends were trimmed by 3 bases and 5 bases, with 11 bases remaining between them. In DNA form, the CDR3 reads TGCAGCGTTGAGCGTGGGTACCACAATGAGCAGTTCTTC. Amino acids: CSVERGYHNEQFF.

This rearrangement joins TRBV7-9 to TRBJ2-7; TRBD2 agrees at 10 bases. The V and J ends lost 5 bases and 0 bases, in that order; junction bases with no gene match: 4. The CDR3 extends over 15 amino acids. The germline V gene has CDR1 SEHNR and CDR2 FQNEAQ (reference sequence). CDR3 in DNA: TGTGCCAGCAGCCCCCTAGCGGGAGCCTCCTACGAGCAGTACTTC. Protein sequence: CASSPLAGASYEQYF.

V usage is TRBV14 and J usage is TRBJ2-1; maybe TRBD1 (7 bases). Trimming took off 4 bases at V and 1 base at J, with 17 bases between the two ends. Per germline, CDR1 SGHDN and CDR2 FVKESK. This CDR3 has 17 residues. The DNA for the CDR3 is TGTGCCAGCAGCCCCGTCGGAGGGGGCTCATCCTACAATGAGCAGTTCTTC. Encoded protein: CASSPVGGGSSYNEQFF. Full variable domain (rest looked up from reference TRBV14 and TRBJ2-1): EAGVTQFPSHSVIEKGQTVTLRCDPISGHDNLYWYRRVMGKEIKFLLHFVKESKQDESGMPNNRFLAERTGGTYSTLKVQPAELEDSGVYFCASSPVGGGSSYNEQFFGPGTRLTVL.

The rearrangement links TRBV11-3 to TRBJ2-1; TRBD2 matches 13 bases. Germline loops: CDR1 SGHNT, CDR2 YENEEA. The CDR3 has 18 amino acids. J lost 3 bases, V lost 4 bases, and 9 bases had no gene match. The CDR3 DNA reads TGTGCCAGCAGCTCAGAGGGACTAGCGGGGAAAATCTACAATGAGCAGTTCTTC. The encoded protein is CASSSEGLAGKIYNEQFF.

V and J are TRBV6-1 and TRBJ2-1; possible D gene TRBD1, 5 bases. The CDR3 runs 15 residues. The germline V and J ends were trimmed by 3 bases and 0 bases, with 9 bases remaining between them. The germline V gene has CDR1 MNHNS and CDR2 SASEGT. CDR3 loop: CASSDSGYSYNEQFF. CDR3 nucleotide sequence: TGTGCCAGCAGTGATTCAGGGTACTCCTACAATGAGCAGTTCTTC.

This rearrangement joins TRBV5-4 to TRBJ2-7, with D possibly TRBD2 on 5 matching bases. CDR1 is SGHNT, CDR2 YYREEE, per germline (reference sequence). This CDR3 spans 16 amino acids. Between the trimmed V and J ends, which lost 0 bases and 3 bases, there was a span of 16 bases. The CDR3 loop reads CASSLELAHARYEQYF. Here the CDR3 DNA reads TGTGCCAGCAGCTTGGAGCTAGCCCACGCACGCTACGAGCAGTACTTC.

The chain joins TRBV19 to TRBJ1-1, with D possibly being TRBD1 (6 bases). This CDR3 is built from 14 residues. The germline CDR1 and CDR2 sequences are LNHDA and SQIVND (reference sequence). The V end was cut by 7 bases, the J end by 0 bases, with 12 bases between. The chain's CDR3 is CASTPGGLNTEAFF. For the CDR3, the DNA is TGTGCCAGTACCCCTGGGGGCCTGAACACTGAAGCTTTCTTT.

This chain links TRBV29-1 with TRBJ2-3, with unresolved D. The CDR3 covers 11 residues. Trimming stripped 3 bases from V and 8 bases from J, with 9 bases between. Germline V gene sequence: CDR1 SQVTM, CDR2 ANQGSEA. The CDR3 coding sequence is TGCAGCGTTGATCTTGAACTTACGCAGTATTTT. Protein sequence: CSVDLELTQYF.

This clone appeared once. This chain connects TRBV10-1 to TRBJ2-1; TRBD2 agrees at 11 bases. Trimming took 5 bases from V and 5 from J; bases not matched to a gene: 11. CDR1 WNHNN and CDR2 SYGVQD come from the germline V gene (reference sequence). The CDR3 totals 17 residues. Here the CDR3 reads CASSNPRGTSGHNEQFF. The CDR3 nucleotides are TGCGCCAGCAGTAACCCCAGGGGGACTAGCGGCCACAATGAGCAGTTCTTC.

This chain's CDR3 is CASSEGIAKWEKLFF. In DNA form, the CDR3 reads TGTGCCAGCAGTGAAGGTATCGCAAAGTGGGAAAAACTGTTTTTT. The rearrangement links TRBV6-1 to TRBJ1-4; D is unclear. CDR1 is MNHNS, CDR2 SASEGT, per germline. Trimming cost V 1 base and J 8 bases, with 14 bases left between them. The CDR3 runs 15 residues.

CDR3 residues: CASSSAESSYNEQFF. DNA of the CDR3: TGTGCCAGCAGCTCAGCGGAAAGCTCCTACAATGAGCAGTTCTTC. This rearrangement joins TRBV7-3 to TRBJ2-1; TRBD2 might be the D (5 bases). CDR1 is SGHTA, CDR2 FQGTGA, per germline. CDR3 length: 15 residues. V was trimmed by 4 bases and J by 0 bases, leaving 10 bases between them. The full variable domain, completed using reference TRBV7-3 and TRBJ2-1, is GAGVSQTPSNKVTEKGKYVELRCDPISGHTALYWYRQSLGQGPEFLIYFQGTGAADDSGLPNDRFFAVRPEGSVSTLKIQRTERGDSAVYLCASSSAESSYNEQFFGPGTRLTVL.